The source of this TCR beta chain is a study of T cells in localized non-small cell lung cancer. Concerning this clone itself: The antigen is unknown.

Sequenced by immunoSEQ multiplex PCR; TCRdb stores in-frame clones only, minus some. The repertoire includes 45,000 to 55,000 clones, 75% to 90% of them detected once, and over 15% sits in the top ten. Study results and caveats: A higher density of T cells in blood coincided with extended overall survival.

The origin of this receptor is a male donor at least 60 years old with stage III squamous cell lung carcinoma. The sequencing used peripheral blood, collected before any cancer treatment.

The CDR3 protein is CASSYGTGGEKLFF. CDR3 DNA: TGTGCCAGCAGTTACGGGACAGGGGGTGAAAAACTGTTTTTT. This rearrangement joins TRBV6-5 to TRBJ1-4, with 11 bases that match TRBD1. The germline CDR1 and CDR2 sequences are MNHEY and SVGAGI. With V trimmed by 2 bases and J by 7 bases, 0 bases remained unmatched. The CDR3 is made up of 14 amino acids.